Shown below are 19 T cell receptor beta chains from a single sample sequenced in a study of T-cell reconstitution after alpha-beta-depleted transplantation in children. Unique molecular identifiers were used in preparing the TCRbeta library. Each CDR3 protein is one row after TCRdb ran MiXCR on the PCR reads. The data show around 670,000 distinct CDR3 sequences, over 10% seen once. Sequenced here: PBMCs, sampled before TCRalphabeta/CD19-depleted stem cell transplant. The receptors derive from a girl under 10 years old with congenital amegakaryocytic thrombocytopenia, due to receive a stem cell transplant.

This clonotype was recorded at least ten times. The rearrangement links TRBV29-1 to TRBJ1-3, with D perhaps TRBD1 (5 bases). There are 15 residues in the CDR3. Trimming took off 5 bases at V and 0 bases at J, with 14 bases between the two ends. Germline V gives CDR1 SQVTM, CDR2 ANQGSEA. The CDR3 reads CSVRGWGSSGNTIYF. CDR3 bases: TGCAGCGTTAGGGGTTGGGGGAGCTCTGGAAACACCATATATTTT.

This clonotype has only a few counts. The chain is built from TRBV7-9 and TRBJ2-7, with a tentative D call TRBD2 (6 bases). This CDR3 is built from 16 residues. CDR1 is SEHNR and CDR2 is FQNEAQ in the germline V gene (reference sequence). V was trimmed by 5 bases and J by 1 base, leaving 18 bases between them. The CDR3 DNA reads as TGTGCCAGCAGCCCCGGGGCGGGATCCAGTTCCTACGAGCAGTACTTC. Amino acids: CASSPGAGSSSYEQYF. Complete variable domain (other parts from reference TRBV7-9 and TRBJ2-7): DTGVSQNPRHKITKRGQNVTFRCDPISEHNRLYWYRQTLGQGPEFLTYFQNEAQLEKSRLLSDRFSAERPKGSFSTLEIQRTEQGDSAMYLCASSPGAGSSSYEQYFGPGTRLTVT.

Only a few counts were recorded for this clonotype. The rearrangement links TRBV27 to TRBJ2-7; D perhaps matches TRBD1 (5 bases). The CDR3 sequence is 15 residues long. Germline V gives CDR1 MNHEY, CDR2 SMNVEV (reference sequence). The V and J ends lost 3 bases and 2 bases respectively, with 14 bases between them. CDR3: CASSLLGEVAYEQYF. In DNA, the CDR3 is TGTGCCAGCAGTTTGCTAGGGGAAGTCGCCTACGAGCAGTACTTC.

There are many counts of this clonotype. The V and J genes are TRBV20-1 and TRBJ1-2; D is unresolved. Trimming took 4 bases from V and 4 from J, leaving 19 bases between them. CDR1 and CDR2 from the germline V gene are DFQATT and SNEGSKA (reference sequence). The CDR3 is 15 amino acids. This CDR3 reads CSAKFRTDLTYGYTF. DNA of the CDR3: TGCAGTGCTAAATTTCGGACGGATCTTACCTATGGCTACACCTTC.

The chain links TRBV3-1 to TRBJ2-1, with a possible D match to TRBD2 (6 bases). The CDR3 totals 17 residues. Per germline, CDR1 LGHDT and CDR2 YNNKEL (reference sequence). The V end was cut by 4 bases, the J end by 1 base, with 17 bases between. The CDR3: CASSLQGVAVSYNEQFF. The CDR3 coding sequence is TGTGCCAGCAGCCTACAAGGGGTAGCGGTATCCTACAATGAGCAGTTCTTC.

This clonotype has ten or more counts. The V call is TRBV20-1, the J call TRBJ2-1, with TRBD2 matching over 7 bases. CDR1 is DFQATT, CDR2 SNEGSKA, per germline (reference sequence). Trimming took 6 bases from V and 4 from J; bases not matched to a gene: 12. This CDR3 is built from 15 residues. CDR3 sequence reads: CSARSGRELYNEQFF. The CDR3 coding sequence is TGCAGTGCCCGCAGCGGGCGGGAGCTATACAATGAGCAGTTCTTC.

The gene calls are TRBV28 and TRBJ2-3; 12 bases fit TRBD2. Germline trimming cut 7 bases from V and 2 bases from J; bases unmatched to any gene: 16. This CDR3 is 19 amino acids long. Germline-derived CDR1 and CDR2 are MDHEN and SYDVKM. CDR3 sequence (DNA): TGTGCCAGCACCGAGGGGACTAGCGGGCCGCTGGGGGACACAGATACGCAGTATTTT. It is translated as CASTEGTSGPLGDTDTQYF.

This clonotype was seen at least ten times. V and J are TRBV27 and TRBJ2-5; tentative D call: TRBD2 (6 bases). CDR3 size: 16 residues. Germline assignment: CDR1 MNHEY and CDR2 SMNVEV (reference sequence). The V gene lost 4 bases and the J gene lost 0 bases, with 15 bases spanning the gap. CDR3 sequence reads: CASSSNGGGYQETQYF. The CDR3, as DNA: TGTGCCAGCAGTTCCAACGGCGGAGGGTACCAAGAGACCCAGTACTTC.

In this sample, this clonotype turned up many times. V usage is TRBV4-1 and J usage is TRBJ1-1; D not certain. Trimming removed 11 bases at V and 1 base at J, with 32 bases between. Germline CDR1 MGHRA, CDR2 YSYEKL. The CDR3 is made up of 19 amino acids. This chain's CDR3 is CAASLDTLVKVSPNTEAFF. For the CDR3, the DNA is TGCGCCGCTTCACTTGACACCTTAGTTAAAGTTAGTCCGAACACTGAAGCTTTCTTT.

This clonotype was detected ten times or more. The chain employs TRBV7-8 and TRBJ1-2; the match to TRBD1 covers 10 bases. Per germline, CDR1 SGHVS and CDR2 FQNEAQ. The CDR3 has 20 amino acids. V dropped 1 base and J dropped 0; count of bases not matched to a gene: 14. CDR3 nucleotides: TGTGCCAGCAGCTTAGAGTGGACAGGGGGGCGAGTTGCACCTAACTATGGCTACACCTTC. Translated: CASSLEWTGGRVAPNYGYTF.

The V and J genes are TRBV5-1 and TRBJ2-1; D is unclear. The V end lost 1 base, the J end lost 5 bases, and 10 bases lay between the germline ends. CDR1 SGHRS and CDR2 YFSETQ come from the germline V gene. CDR3 length: 14 amino acids. CDR3 protein: CASSLMAGNNEQFF. DNA for the CDR3: TGCGCCAGCAGCTTGATGGCTGGAAACAATGAGCAGTTCTTC.

The gene calls are TRBV18 and TRBJ2-2; a possible D gene is TRBD2 (6 bases). V lost 6 bases and J 0 bases, leaving 11 bases between the germline ends. CDR1 and CDR2 from the germline V gene are KGHSH and LQKENI. This CDR3 has 15 amino acids. The CDR3 loop reads CASSTGVTNTGELFF. For the CDR3, the DNA is TGTGCCAGCTCGACGGGGGTAACGAACACCGGGGAGCTGTTTTTT.

The chain combines TRBV29-1 with TRBJ1-1; D is ambiguous. The CDR3 has 14 amino acids. Germline loops: CDR1 SQVTM, CDR2 ANQGSEA. Trimming left V 5 bases short and J 0 bases short, with 13 bases between. Here the CDR3 DNA reads TGCAGCGTTTGGGCGGGCGGGTTGAACACTGAAGCTTTCTTT. It encodes CSVWAGGLNTEAFF.

V usage is TRBV20-1 and J usage is TRBJ2-3; 7 positions agree with TRBD1. Per germline, CDR1 DFQATT and CDR2 SNEGSKA (reference sequence). The CDR3 is 14 residues long. V shed 3 bases, J shed 1 base, and the junction held 4 bases outside the gene matches. Here the CDR3 DNA reads TGCAGTGCTAGCCGGCAGGGGGGCACAGATACGCAGTATTTT. Its translation is CSASRQGGTDTQYF.

The sample holds many counts of this clonotype. The chain is built from TRBV29-1 and TRBJ2-3; no firm D call. Germline lookup yields CDR1 SQVTM and CDR2 ANQGSEA. The germline V and J ends were trimmed by 2 bases and 10 bases, with 7 bases remaining between them. The CDR3 has 10 residues. Written as DNA, the CDR3 is TGCAGCGTTGAAAGGCAGGCGCAGTATTTT. Its translation: CSVERQAQYF.

This clonotype was observed at least ten times. The gene calls are TRBV20-1 and TRBJ2-5; 11 bases line up with TRBD2. The germline CDR1 and CDR2 sequences are DFQATT and SNEGSKA (reference sequence). CDR3 length: 17 amino acids. V shed 6 bases and J 1 base; nucleotides not matched to a gene: 13. This chain's CDR3 is CSAAGTGLAVIQETQYF. In DNA, the CDR3 is TGCAGTGCCGCCGGAACGGGACTAGCGGTTATCCAAGAGACCCAGTACTTC.

In its sample, this clonotype was seen many times. The rearrangement links TRBV29-1 to TRBJ1-4; D perhaps matches TRBD1 (5 bases). Per germline, CDR1 SQVTM and CDR2 ANQGSEA. The ends were cut back, 3 bases at V and 4 bases at J, with 12 bases in the middle. The CDR3 covers 14 residues. This chain's CDR3 is CSVDTTGLNEKLFF. CDR3 DNA: TGCAGCGTTGATACTACGGGGCTTAATGAAAAACTGTTTTTT.

This clonotype was recorded at least ten times. The chain recombines TRBV4-1 with TRBJ2-1, with 7 positions matching TRBD2. The CDR3 extends over 19 amino acids. CDR1 is MGHRA and CDR2 is YSYEKL in the germline V gene. Germline trimming cut 1 base from V and 0 bases from J; bases unmatched to any gene: 12. The CDR3 spells CASSQGYLAALSSYNEQFF. The CDR3 region has the DNA TGCGCCAGCAGCCAAGGATACCTAGCGGCACTTAGCTCCTACAATGAGCAGTTCTTC.

V usage is TRBV6-1 and J usage is TRBJ2-5, with 10 bases aligning to TRBD2. This CDR3 region has 16 residues. V shed 6 bases and J 2 bases; nucleotides not matched to a gene: 9. CDR1 is MNHNS and CDR2 is SASEGT in the germline V gene. The CDR3 protein is CASSRLAGLLQETQYF. The CDR3 DNA reads as TGTGCCAGCAGCCGACTAGCGGGTCTCCTTCAAGAGACCCAGTACTTC.